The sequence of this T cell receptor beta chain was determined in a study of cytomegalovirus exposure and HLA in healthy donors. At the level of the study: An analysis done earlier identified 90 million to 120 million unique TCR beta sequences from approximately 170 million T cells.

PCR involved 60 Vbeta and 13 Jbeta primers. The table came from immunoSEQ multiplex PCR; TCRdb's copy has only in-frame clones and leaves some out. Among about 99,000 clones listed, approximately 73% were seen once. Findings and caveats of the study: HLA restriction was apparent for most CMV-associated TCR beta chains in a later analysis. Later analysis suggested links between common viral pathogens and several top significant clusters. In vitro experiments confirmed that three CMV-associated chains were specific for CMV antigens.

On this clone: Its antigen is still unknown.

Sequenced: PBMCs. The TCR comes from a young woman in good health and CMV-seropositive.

The CDR3 region is CASSQDAQGVTEAFF. CDR3 bases: TGCGCCAGCAGCCAAGATGCCCAGGGTGTCACTGAAGCTTTCTTT. V usage is TRBV4-1 and J usage is TRBJ1-1, with D possibly matching TRBD1 (5 bases). V was shortened by 0 bases and J by 4 bases, with 12 bases between the two germline ends. From germline, CDR1 is MGHRA and CDR2 YSYEKL. This CDR3 comprises 15 residues.